The T cell receptor (beta chain) under discussion was sequenced for a study of cytomegalovirus exposure and HLA in healthy donors (dated by TCRdb to about 2017). Broadly, across the study: An earlier analysis of 587 of the donors reported about 300 Gb of sequence data and 95 million to 130 million unique TCR beta sequences obtained from approximately 180 million T cells. High-throughput TCR immunosequencing, statistical association of individual TCRs with disease status, and machine learning were combined to predict cytomegalovirus infection status. Roughly 5 DR-DQ haplotypes were handled as single units for association and clustering, since linkage in the cohort was strong. Among around 400 genotyped donors of the cohort, an average of around 220,000 unique TCR beta nucleotide sequences was sequenced per donor, of which approximately 19% were non-productive. The later analysis used no new phenotypic data to find candidate immune exposures, relying instead on TCR beta sequences and their occurrence across donors. Of the approximately 400 genotyped donors, 75% to 85% were placed in the genetic ancestry cluster associated with self-reported Caucasian donors. Using immunosequencing, the study profiled T cell repertoires from about 650 subjects and related those repertoires to cytomegalovirus serostatus. HLA typing covered class I and class II loci at four-digit resolution. Besides the first cohort of about 730 subjects, a separate validation cohort made up of 120 or so different subjects was used. All discovery cohort repertoires had been generated on a single sequencing platform. The number of donors typed differed by locus, with roughly 629-640 for A, B, C, DRB1 and DQB1, roughly 520 for DQA1, 600 to 610 for DPA1, and roughly 450 for DPB1. A later genetic analysis used genome-wide SNP genotypes for about 55% of the 666 donors, treating that subset as a discovery cohort. The study aimed to test whether signatures of past pathogen exposure could be identified by cataloging public T cell receptors. A later analysis re-analyzed previously published TCR beta repertoires from roughly 630 donors and added high-resolution HLA genotyping to study TCR occurrence patterns. An earlier analysis of approximately 630 of the donors applied high-throughput TCR beta sequencing to assess whether each TCR beta V gene segment acted as functional or pseudogenic. Around 320 gigabases of sequencing data and approximately 84 million unique TCR sequences were included in an early release covering 500 to 750 HLA-typed donors. Donor age, sex, ethnicity and CMV serostatus were compiled together with the repertoire data.

The cohort was made up of about 670 healthy bone marrow donors. At the time of sampling, all cohort members were nominally healthy, though unrecorded immune exposures were likely present. The donor tested CMV seronegative and was one of the 352 seronegative cohort members. Each donor provided a peripheral blood sample, and peripheral blood mononuclear cells were used for TCR beta sequencing. Genomic DNA was extracted from the blood cell samples with the Qiagen DNeasy Blood Extraction Kit. This clone was counted between two and nine times. It lacks a known antigen. Nothing much larger sits one base from this clone, and base qualities are not available. Paper-wide results and their limitations: In an earlier analysis of 587 of the donors, most TCR beta V segments were observed in productive rearrangements about 87% or about 30% of the time, broadly matching IMGT annotations. V-gene and J-gene trimming of TCR beta chains was associated with a missense DCLRE1C variant in a later genetic analysis, and the association was replicated in an independent cohort. The sequencing pipeline was judged likely to have produced a cluster of highly shared sequence variants as a technical artifact. Because the 87-base-pair reads could not distinguish some IMGT-functional V segments, including TRBV6-2 and TRBV6-3, those segments were excluded. In a later analysis, most CMV-associated TCR beta chains were found to appear HLA-restricted, with HLA associations seemingly driven largely by CMV exposure. Cytomegalovirus status was reported to be diagnosed by the classifier with high specificity and sensitivity in both the original and validation cohorts. The study gave a list of around 170 TCR beta chains associated with cytomegalovirus. In a later genetic analysis, fewer N-insertions in productive TCRs were reported among donors in an Asian-associated ancestry cluster than the roughly 700-donor mean. A later analysis reported that several top co-occurrence clusters appeared linked to parvovirus B19, influenza, CMV and Epstein-Barr virus. Assigning TCR associations to individual alleles was difficult when HLA alleles, especially DR and DQ, strongly co-occurred. Only TCR beta chains were sequenced in this cohort, and the absence of alpha or paired-chain data limited detectable features. It was suggested by the authors that the approach could potentially be generalized to other disease states and immunological phenotypes. In a later analysis, the rate of TCR association differed among HLA loci, with DRB1 alleles having the most associated TCRs and HLA-C alleles having the fewest. The presence/absence analyses assumed that sequencing depth was roughly uniform across donors, and that assumption may not be true. Specific HLA alleles were associated with over 15,000 TCR beta sequences at a false discovery rate of 0.05 in a later analysis. Roughly 15 rarely observed V segments, including chromosome 9 orphons, were excluded from the earlier analysis of about 500 of the donors because counts were too low. In vitro tests confirmed that a few of the cytomegalovirus-associated TCR beta chains recognize cytomegalovirus antigens. CMV serostatus was the only immune exposure information available for the cohort. Because some donors lacked HLA typing at each locus, the association tests relied only on the typed subset. Linkage disequilibrium might explain the correlated functional status among segregating V segments, but an unknown experimental factor could not be excluded. A further reported finding was that TCR beta sequences accurately predicted the HLA-A and HLA-B alleles for most subjects in the first cohort. Compared with equally common non-associated chains, HLA-associated TCR beta chains in a later analysis were more clonally expanded and had lower generation probabilities. Most TCR sequences were seen in very few donors, while some public TCRs were found in many individuals.

The library was obtained by the immunoSEQ multiplex PCR assay. The multiplex PCR relied on a mix of 60 forward primers for TCR Vbeta segments and 13 reverse primers for TCR Jbeta segments. The CDR3 region of rearranged TCR beta genes was amplified from genomic DNA with a multiplex PCR assay. The Illumina HiSeq System was used to sequence the amplified TCR beta libraries as 87-base-pair reads. The paper's processing steps were these. A later analysis tallied 75 million to 95 million unique TCR beta chains across the 600 to 700 repertoires, and about 10 million of those chains were shared by two or more donors. Raw reads were error-corrected and collapsed into unique sequences by a nearest-neighbor algorithm in which closely related sequences were merged to remove PCR and sequencing errors. V, D and J gene segments were assigned by aligning CDR3 sequences to IMGT reference sequences. For a sequence to be retained, a match of at least six nucleotides was required to both a V gene segment and a J gene segment. Rearrangements were classified as productive when the CDR3 lacked stop codons and remained in frame with V and J, and all other rearrangements were classified as non-productive. Following IMGT convention, CDR3 was defined as the stretch from the second conserved V-encoded cysteine up to the conserved J-encoded phenylalanine. Sequences without an unambiguous match to a single V gene segment were excluded from the earlier analysis of several hundred of the donors. In an earlier analysis of several hundred of the donors, V segments were called functional above 56.7% productive rearrangements and were called segregating when the between-donor standard deviation exceeded 5%. A statistical classification framework was built for diagnosing cytomegalovirus status from the catalog of TCR beta chain sequences. In a later analysis, TCR nucleotide sequences were compared against IMGT/GENE-DB human TR gene sequences so that V and J genes could be assigned. A later analysis assigned CDR3 sequences and most-parsimonious VDJ recombination scenarios with the TCRdist pipeline. In a later analysis, each TCR beta chain was defined by its CDR3 amino acid sequence together with its V-gene family, and reads lacking a unique V-gene family were excluded. In a later analysis, some 600 highly shared, low-generation-probability nucleotide sequences were removed to address suspected cross-contamination and a sequencing artifact. In a later analysis, a clonal expansion index for each public chain was calculated from normalized within-repertoire ranks of inferred template counts. In a later analysis, generation probabilities were computed with a VDJ recombination model fitted to out-of-frame rearrangements, and the resulting probabilities were checked against IGoR. In a later analysis, TCR-TCR, TCR-HLA and TCR-CMV co-occurrence was scored with hypergeometric tests, and a repertoire-size bias correction was applied to TCR pairs. In a later analysis, false discovery rates were estimated by permuting HLA or CMV assignments 20 times. A later analysis grouped co-occurring TCRs with DBSCAN, adding TCRdist sequence similarity when clustering within HLA-allele-positive subsets. Repertoires with fewer than 30,000 or more than 120,000 public chains were left out of co-occurrence clustering, as were about five repertoires with anomalous nucleotide sharing. TCRdb stores this immuneACCESS table with in-frame sequences only. Part of the clones is absent; in the studies checked, under half of the shortfall reflects unresolved V genes, and no reason is known for the rest. That table furnishes V, J and clone size, whereas the DNA furnished D and trimming. For this sample there are roughly 150,000 clones; roughly a tenth appear just once. The leading ten clones occupy 1.8% of the sample.

V was cut back by 0 bases and J by 2 bases, leaving a gap of 8 bases between them. CDR1 is given as SGHDT and CDR2 as YYEEEE, both from the germline V gene. The CDR3 spans 14 residues, from the cysteine through the phenylalanine. Only the CDR3 part of the read is kept: 42 bases, read in frame from the first base. The sequencing input was PBMCs. The TCR comes from a male donor in good health and CMV-seronegative. The chain joins TRBV5-6 to TRBJ1-2, with an unclear D gene assignment. In nucleotides, the sequence is TGTGCCAGCAGCTTGGTCGGAGAAAACTATGGCTACACCTTC. It encodes CASSLVGENYGYTF.